These 29 T cell receptor beta chains came from one sample sequenced in a study of T-cell memory formation after mild COVID-19. TCRdb reprocessed the 5' RACE reads with MiXCR, giving one entry per CDR3 protein. This sample has some 190,000 distinct CDR3 sequences; about 17% occur once, and the top ten carry about 2.4%. The sample was PBMCs or a T cell subset sorted from them (not recorded which). The receptors here all came from an adult woman who had mild COVID-19 (a few samples of this study predate the infection). Cell type and time point are not known.

This clonotype was picked up a small number of times. The gene calls are TRBV4-3 and TRBJ1-2; D remains ambiguous. The ends were cut back, 0 bases at V and 4 bases at J, with 9 bases in the middle. The CDR3 runs to 14 residues. From germline, CDR1 is LGHNA and CDR2 YSLEER. CDR3 amino acids: CASSQEYSSYGYTF. In DNA, the CDR3 is TGCGCCAGCAGCCAAGAGTACAGCTCCTATGGCTACACCTTC.

The rearrangement uses TRBV20-1 and TRBJ2-7; D may be TRBD2 (5 bases). Looked up from germline, CDR1 is DFQATT and CDR2 is SNEGSKA (reference sequence). The CDR3 length is 13 residues. Trimming took 3 bases from V and 5 from J, leaving 14 bases between them. The CDR3 loop reads CSARREPGDEQYF. For the CDR3, the DNA is TGCAGTGCTAGGAGGGAGCCCGGGGACGAGCAGTACTTC.

This clonotype was detected only a few times. The chain combines TRBV6-4 with TRBJ1-2; D may be TRBD1 (5 bases). The CDR3 is 15 residues long. The V gene lost 3 bases and the J gene lost 6 bases, with 17 bases spanning the gap. Germline V gene data show CDR1 as MRHNA and CDR2 as SNTAGT. The CDR3 region is CASSDSPAQTDGYTF. The DNA of the CDR3 is TGTGCCAGCAGTGATTCCCCGGCACAGACAGATGGCTACACCTTC.

This clonotype was counted ten times or more. CDR3 loop: CASSFVSSVMAQTTNEQFF. CDR3 sequence (DNA): TGTGCCAGCAGTTTCGTATCTAGCGTAATGGCCCAAACAACGAATGAGCAGTTCTTC. This sequence joins TRBV12-3 or TRBV12-4 and TRBJ2-1; D possibly corresponds to TRBD2 (6 bases). Trimming removed 3 bases at V and 7 bases at J, with 28 bases between. CDR3 length: 19 amino acids.

V is TRBV20-1 and J is TRBJ2-7; the match to TRBD2 covers 7 bases. J was trimmed by 2 bases and V by 5 bases; bases with no gene match: 12. CDR1 and CDR2 from the germline V gene are DFQATT and SNEGSKA (reference sequence). The CDR3 sequence is 15 residues long. CDR3 residues: CSASGSGRGTYEQYF. The CDR3 DNA reads TGCAGTGCTTCGGGGTCAGGGAGGGGAACCTACGAGCAGTACTTC.

The gene calls are TRBV2 and TRBJ1-1, with TRBD1 matching 12 bases. The CDR3 covers 14 residues. With 6 bases clipped from V and 5 bases from J, the junction kept 4 bases outside the gene matches. Germline assignment: CDR1 SNHLY and CDR2 FYNNEI. The CDR3 nucleotides are TGTGCCAGCAGGGGACAGGGGGCGCGAACTGAAGCTTTCTTT. This translates into CASRGQGARTEAFF.

The chain employs TRBV3-1 and TRBJ2-7; maybe TRBD2 (6 bases). Trimming pared 7 bases from V and 3 bases from J, leaving 7 bases between. Germline loops: CDR1 LGHDT, CDR2 YNNKEL (reference sequence). The CDR3 consists of 11 residues. In DNA form, the CDR3 reads TGTGCCAGCACTAGCGACTACGAGCAGTACTTC. This translates into CASTSDYEQYF.

This chain links TRBV10-3 with TRBJ2-5; the D gene is possibly TRBD2 (6 bases). The CDR3 consists of 16 residues. The V gene's germline CDR1 is ENHRY and CDR2 SYGVKD. V lost 3 bases and J lost 3, with 17 bases in between. The CDR3 DNA reads as TGTGCCATCAGTGACGGGTTAGCGGAGGGGAAAGAGACCCAGTACTTC. Translation: CAISDGLAEGKETQYF.

This clonotype has a handful of counts. This chain links TRBV12-3 or TRBV12-4 with TRBJ2-1, with 14 bases identical to TRBD2. This CDR3 is 22 amino acids long. Trimming cost V 6 bases and J 2 bases; bases outside gene matches: 21. CDR3 DNA: TGTGCCAGCAGCCCGGGGACAGGGCTCGGACTAGCGGGGGGCCCAACCTACAATGAGCAGTTCTTC. This gives the protein CASSPGTGLGLAGGPTYNEQFF.

V usage is TRBV12-3 or TRBV12-4 and J usage is TRBJ2-2; D gene ambiguous. Trimming took 3 bases from V and 3 from J, leaving 5 bases between them. The CDR3 is made up of 13 amino acids. This CDR3 is CASSFRDTGELFF. CDR3 bases: TGTGCCAGCAGTTTCCGGGACACCGGGGAGCTGTTTTTT.

The chain uses TRBV12-3 or TRBV12-4 and TRBJ2-1, with D tentatively TRBD2 (6 bases). V dropped 6 bases and J dropped 10 bases, with 19 bases sitting between them. This CDR3 has 14 residues. The CDR3 DNA sequence: TGTGCCAGCAGCCTCCTAGGAGACGCGGGGGAGCAGTTCTTC. It encodes CASSLLGDAGEQFF.

This clonotype was counted many times. V and J are TRBV5-1 and TRBJ2-7, with TRBD2 matching over 8 bases. The germline gives CDR1 SGHRS, CDR2 YFSETQ. The CDR3 extends over 15 amino acids. Trimming cost V 0 bases and J 0 bases; bases outside gene matches: 2. The CDR3 sequence is CASSLDGLASYEQYF. The CDR3 bases are TGCGCCAGCAGCTTGGACGGACTAGCCTCCTACGAGCAGTACTTC.

This clonotype was recorded at least ten times. The chain carries TRBV3-1 and TRBJ2-5; 7 bases agree with TRBD2. V dropped 0 bases and J dropped 5; count of bases not matched to a gene: 3. This CDR3 has 14 residues. Germline CDR1 LGHDT, CDR2 YNNKEL (reference sequence). The CDR3 is CASSQDVLAETQYF. DNA for the CDR3: TGTGCCAGCAGCCAAGACGTACTAGCGGAGACCCAGTACTTC.

This clonotype was seen repeatedly, ten times or more. V gene TRBV3-1 combines with J gene TRBJ1-2; a weak D match, TRBD1 (5 bases). Between the trimmed V and J ends, which lost 4 bases and 4 bases, there was a span of 16 bases. Germline lookup yields CDR1 LGHDT and CDR2 YNNKEL (reference sequence). The CDR3 contains 15 residues. DNA for the CDR3: TGTGCCAGCAGCCCCGGCCCGGGGCAGGGCTATGGCTACACCTTC. Its protein is CASSPGPGQGYGYTF.

The chain links TRBV9 to TRBJ1-3; D is unclear. CDR3 length equals 14 residues. Germline V CDR1 and CDR2: SGDLS, YYNGEE. Trimming removed 2 bases from V and 4 bases from J, with 10 bases in between. The DNA of the CDR3 is TGTGCCAGCAGCGTTCGCGCGGTAGGAAACACCATATATTTT. Amino acid sequence: CASSVRAVGNTIYF. The whole variable domain, filled in from reference TRBV9 and TRBJ1-3, reads DSGVTQTPKHLITATGQRVTLRCSPRSGDLSVYWYQQSLDQGLQFLIQYYNGEERAKGNILERFSAQQFPDLHSELNLSSLELGDSALYFCASSVRAVGNTIYFGEGSWLTVV.

Notes on this clonotype: The junction does not match germline at one end; this may be a read error. The gene calls are TRBV28 and TRBJ2-3; TRBD1 agrees at 8 bases. CDR3 length equals 13 residues. CDR1 and CDR2 from the germline V gene are MDHEN and SYDVKM. This CDR3 is CASSLPGTGKLFF. The DNA of the CDR3 is TGTGCCAGCAGTTTACCCGGGACAGGTAAACTTTTCTTT.

This clonotype has a handful of counts. The chain uses TRBV29-1 and TRBJ2-7, with a tentative D call TRBD1 (6 bases). The germline CDR1 and CDR2 sequences are SQVTM and ANQGSEA. Trimming shortened V by 6 bases and J by 2 bases, and 11 bases separated the two germline ends. The CDR3 has 12 amino acids. The CDR3 region is CSVYRVTYEQYF. The CDR3 nucleotides are TGCAGCGTGTACAGGGTGACCTACGAGCAGTACTTC.

This clonotype occurred a few times. The chain recombines TRBV29-1 with TRBJ1-1, with D possibly being TRBD1 (5 bases). Trimming pared 8 bases from V and 1 base from J, leaving 11 bases between. The CDR3 runs to 12 residues. Germline CDR1 reads SQVTM; CDR2 reads ANQGSEA. The CDR3 sequence: CSFQGPNTEAFF. The CDR3 nucleotides read TGCAGCTTTCAGGGCCCGAACACTGAAGCTTTCTTT.

This chain connects TRBV29-1 to TRBJ1-1; D possibly corresponds to TRBD1 (5 bases). This CDR3 comprises 10 residues. Germline CDR1 is SQVTM and CDR2 is ANQGSEA. V gave up 6 bases and J gave up 8 bases, with 10 bases separating them. As DNA, the CDR3 is TGCAGCGTCAGGGTGAGAGAAGCTTTCTTT. Amino acid sequence: CSVRVREAFF.

The chain uses TRBV7-8 and TRBJ2-3; D unresolved. The CDR3 sequence is 15 residues long. Germline-derived CDR1 and CDR2 are SGHVS and FQNEAQ. V lost 3 bases to trimming and J lost 0 bases, with 10 bases between them. CDR3 coding DNA: TGTGCCAGCAGCTTCCAAGCAGGTAGCACAGATACGCAGTATTTT. Encoded protein: CASSFQAGSTDTQYF.

As concerns this clonotype: The junction departs from the called germline gene at one end, perhaps through a read error. This chain connects TRBV7-9 to TRBJ2-4; TRBD2 agrees at 10 bases. Looked up from germline, CDR1 is SEHNR and CDR2 is FQNEAQ (reference sequence). The CDR3 has 20 amino acids. CDR3 sequence (DNA): TGTGCCAGCAGCTTACCCCCTGAGGCTAGCGGGGGCCTAGCCAAAAACCTTCAGTACTTC. Translation gives CASSLPPEASGGLAKNLQYF.

The chain has TRBV11-2 and TRBJ2-3; D is perhaps TRBD1 or TRBD2 (6 bases each). This CDR3 spans 16 amino acids. The germline V and J ends were trimmed by 5 bases and 3 bases, with 18 bases remaining between them. The germline V gene encodes CDR1 SGHAT and CDR2 FQNNGV. The CDR3 nucleotides read TGTGCCAGCAGCGGTAGGCAGGGGAGGTTGACAGATACGCAGTATTTT. This codes for CASSGRQGRLTDTQYF.

The chain joins TRBV6-5 to TRBJ2-1; D is ambiguous. The CDR3 totals 14 residues. Between the trimmed V and J ends, which lost 0 bases and 4 bases, there was a span of 7 bases. Germline V CDR1 and CDR2: MNHEY, SVGAGI. The CDR3 here is CASSYSTGYNEQFF. The CDR3 DNA is TGTGCCAGCAGTTACTCGACTGGGTACAATGAGCAGTTCTTC.

This clonotype was recorded a few times. Here the CDR3 DNA reads TGTGCCAGCAGTTTCATTTCAGGGGAAGAGACCCAGTACTTC. Amino acids: CASSFISGEETQYF. The chain couples TRBV12-3 or TRBV12-4 to TRBJ2-5, with D possibly matching TRBD1 (6 bases). This CDR3 comprises 14 residues. The V end was cut by 3 bases, the J end by 3 bases, with 11 bases between.

This clonotype has a handful of counts. This rearrangement joins TRBV12-3 or TRBV12-4 to TRBJ2-1, with 8 positions matching TRBD2. The junction had 6 bases not matched to a gene; V was cut back by 1 base and J by 13 bases. This CDR3 region has 13 residues. The CDR3 nucleotides read TGTGCCAGCAGTTTAGTCCCAGCGGGGGTCCAGTTCTTC. This sequence encodes CASSLVPAGVQFF.

This clonotype occurred a few times. This sequence joins TRBV5-1 and TRBJ2-2; the match to TRBD2 covers 10 bases. Germline CDR1 and CDR2: SGHRS and YFSETQ. This CDR3 is built from 15 residues. V lost 3 bases and J lost 4; bases outside the gene matches: 3. CDR3 in amino acids: CASSSSGSPTGELFF. As DNA, the CDR3 is TGCGCCAGCAGCTCTAGCGGGAGCCCCACCGGGGAGCTGTTTTTT.

The J gene is TRBJ2-1, the V gene TRBV7-9, with D possibly matching TRBD1 (6 bases). CDR1 is SEHNR and CDR2 is FQNEAQ in the germline V gene (reference sequence). Trimming stripped 1 base from V and 6 bases from J, with 16 bases between. There are 16 residues in the CDR3. Here the CDR3 DNA reads TGTGCCAGCAGCTTAGGAGGGGGTGGATTTTCCAATGAGCAGTTCTTC. Translated, it gives CASSLGGGGFSNEQFF.

This clonotype was seen at least ten times. V usage is TRBV10-3 and J usage is TRBJ1-6; D gene ambiguous. With 1 base removed from V and 7 bases from J, the gap between germline ends came to 5 bases. The germline CDR1 and CDR2 sequences are ENHRY and SYGVKD. The CDR3 covers 13 residues. Here the CDR3 DNA reads TGTGCCATCAGTGAGTTCGGCAATTCACCCCTCCACTTT. Protein: CAISEFGNSPLHF.

The table lists this clonotype with a few counts. This rearrangement joins TRBV4-2 to TRBJ2-2; D tentatively reads TRBD1 or TRBD2 (5 bases each). Deletions cut 0 bases from V and 7 bases from J, with 12 bases between. Germline-derived CDR1 and CDR2 are LGHNA and YNFKEQ. The CDR3 consists of 15 residues. CDR3 loop: CASSQDGARVGELFF. The CDR3 nucleotides read TGTGCCAGCAGCCAAGACGGGGCGCGGGTCGGGGAGCTGTTTTTT.